One sample yielded the 22 T cell receptor beta chains listed below, sequenced in a study of T cells after yellow fever vaccination. TCRdb reprocessed the 5' RACE reads with MiXCR, giving one entry per CDR3 protein. This table holds around 400,000 distinct CDR3 sequences, roughly 10% found once. Sequences were derived from PBMCs, sampled on the day of the first yellow fever vaccination. Receptors were obtained from a man younger than 35 who received the YFV17D yellow fever vaccine.

The chain has TRBV4-3 and TRBJ2-2; 8 nucleotides match TRBD2. V lost 4 bases and J lost 3; bases outside the gene matches: 7. From germline, CDR1 is LGHNA and CDR2 YSLEER. This CDR3 spans 16 amino acids. DNA of the CDR3: TGCGCCAGCAGCCTACTAGCGGCGGCGGACACCGGGGAGCTGTTTTTT. It yields the protein CASSLLAAADTGELFF.

V and J are TRBV19 and TRBJ1-5, with D perhaps matching TRBD1 (6 bases). Trimming removed 8 bases from V and 0 bases from J, with 11 bases in between. CDR3 size: 14 residues. Per the germline V gene, CDR1 is LNHDA and CDR2 is SQIVND (reference sequence). CDR3 amino acids: CASGDRNSNQPQHF. The CDR3 DNA reads as TGTGCCAGTGGTGACAGGAATAGCAATCAGCCCCAGCATTTT. The full variable domain, rest sourced from reference TRBV19 and TRBJ1-5, is DGGITQSPKYLFRKEGQNVTLSCEQNLNHDAMYWYRQDPGQGLRLIYYSQIVNDFQKGDIAEGYSVSREKKESFPLTVTSAQKNPTAFYLCASGDRNSNQPQHFGDGTRLSIL.

This clonotype has at least ten counts. The chain joins TRBV7-2 to TRBJ1-6; 7 bases line up with TRBD1. V shed 5 bases, J shed 11 bases, and the junction held 3 bases outside the gene matches. Germline values: CDR1 SGHTA, CDR2 FQGNSA. The CDR3 totals 12 residues. The CDR3 loop reads CASSIQGTPLHF. Written as DNA, the CDR3 is TGTGCCAGCAGCATACAGGGGACACCCCTCCACTTT.

This clonotype was observed a few times. For the CDR3, the DNA is TGTGCCACCAGCAGAGGCCGACCAGATACGCAGTATTTT. It specifies CATSRGRPDTQYF. The chain combines TRBV15 with TRBJ2-3; D call uncertain. Between the trimmed V and J ends, which lost 1 base and 4 bases, there was a span of 6 bases. Looked up from germline, CDR1 is LNHNV and CDR2 is YYDKDF (reference sequence). The CDR3 length is 13 residues.

This clonotype has just a few counts. In nucleotides, the CDR3 is TGTGCCAGCAGGGGCGAGCCAGGGGGTCGTCAGCCCCAGCATTTT. The encoded protein is CASRGEPGGRQPQHF. V and J are TRBV5-5 and TRBJ1-5, with TRBD1 matching over 7 bases. The germline CDR1 and CDR2 sequences are SGHKS and YYEKEE (reference sequence). The J segment lost 6 bases and the V segment lost 5 bases, leaving 11 bases of the junction unmatched. This CDR3 is 15 amino acids long. The full variable domain, completed using reference TRBV5-5 and TRBJ1-5, is DAGVTQSPTHLIKTRGQQVTLRCSPISGHKSVSWYQQVLGQGPQFIFQYYEKEERGRGNFPDRFSARQFPNYSSELNVNALLLGDSALYLCASRGEPGGRQPQHFGDGTRLSIL.

This clonotype was recorded a few times. The chain is built from TRBV29-1 and TRBJ2-3, with 11 bases lining up with TRBD2. The V segment lost 7 bases and the J segment 0 bases; nucleotides outside the gene matches: 6. Germline V gives CDR1 SQVTM, CDR2 ANQGSEA. This CDR3 spans 15 amino acids. The CDR3, as DNA: TGCAGCGGCCGGGGACTAGCGGAGAGCACAGATACGCAGTATTTT. Amino acids: CSGRGLAESTDTQYF.

A few counts support this clonotype. The genes are TRBV7-8 and TRBJ2-1; D ambiguous. This CDR3 has 13 amino acids. Germline V lookup: CDR1 SGHVS, CDR2 FQNEAQ. V was shortened by 3 bases and J by 4 bases, with 7 bases between the two germline ends. CDR3 DNA sequence: TGTGCCAGCAGCTTTGGGGATTACAATGAGCAGTTCTTC. It is translated as CASSFGDYNEQFF.

At least ten counts were recorded for this clonotype. The genes are TRBV5-1 and TRBJ1-3, with 7 bases that match TRBD1. Germline trimming cut 4 bases from V and 1 base from J; bases unmatched to any gene: 17. The CDR3 is 19 amino acids. Germline CDR1 reads SGHRS; CDR2 reads YFSETQ. The CDR3, as DNA: TGCGCCAGCAGCCTGAGACCTGCCGGACAGGTCGATTCTGGAAACACCATATATTTT. Protein: CASSLRPAGQVDSGNTIYF.

This clonotype has a handful of counts. The chain employs TRBV27 and TRBJ1-4; D is unresolved. From germline, CDR1 is MNHEY and CDR2 SMNVEV (reference sequence). The CDR3 covers 13 residues. Trimming stripped 3 bases from V and 7 bases from J, with 9 bases between. The CDR3 loop is CASSLFSGEKLFF. The CDR3 nucleotides are TGTGCCAGCAGTTTGTTCAGCGGTGAAAAACTGTTTTTT.

This clonotype has a handful of counts. This chain links TRBV2 with TRBJ2-3, with 9 bases identical to TRBD2. The V and J ends lost 5 bases and 5 bases, in that order; junction bases with no gene match: 11. Per germline, CDR1 SNHLY and CDR2 FYNNEI. This CDR3 contains 16 residues. The CDR3 DNA reads TGTGCCAGCAGTACCCCGGGGCGGGGGGGAAGAGATACGCAGTATTTT. It encodes CASSTPGRGGRDTQYF.

The V call is TRBV5-1, the J call TRBJ2-5, with 7 bases lining up with TRBD1. The CDR3 covers 16 residues. V was clipped by 3 bases and J by 0 bases; unmatched bases: 8. Germline V gene lookup returns CDR1 SGHRS and CDR2 YFSETQ. CDR3 in amino acids: CASSSGTDWYQETQYF. DNA of the CDR3: TGCGCCAGCAGCTCCGGGACAGATTGGTACCAAGAGACCCAGTACTTC.

There are a few counts of this clonotype. The chain employs TRBV16 and TRBJ1-2; D ambiguous. Per germline, CDR1 KGHSY and CDR2 FQNENV. Trimming removed 0 bases from V and 8 bases from J, with 10 bases in between. CDR3 length: 13 amino acids. CDR3 DNA sequence: TGTGCCAGCAGCCAATCTACCGAGGGCGGCTACACCTTC. Translation gives CASSQSTEGGYTF.

This clonotype was observed a handful of times. The chain is built from TRBV5-1 and TRBJ2-5; tentatively, D is TRBD2 (5 bases). The CDR3 is made up of 15 amino acids. V lost 2 bases, J lost 3 bases, and 14 bases lay in between. Germline assignment: CDR1 SGHRS and CDR2 YFSETQ. Here the CDR3 reads CASSLGLRPEETQYF. CDR3 sequence (DNA): TGCGCCAGCAGCTTAGGACTGAGGCCTGAAGAGACCCAGTACTTC.

J is TRBJ2-3 and V is TRBV6-5; 7 bases fit TRBD1. Losses at the gene ends were 0 bases for V and 3 bases for J; bases not matched to a gene: 3. The CDR3 has 15 amino acids. Germline assignment: CDR1 MNHEY and CDR2 SVGAGI. In nucleotides, the CDR3 is TGTGCCAGCAGTTACTCGGGACAGAGGACAGATACGCAGTATTTT. The encoded protein is CASSYSGQRTDTQYF.

This clonotype was recorded a few times. The V and J genes are TRBV29-1 and TRBJ1-1, with a possible D match to TRBD1 (5 bases). The germline V and J ends were trimmed by 7 bases and 3 bases, with 15 bases remaining between them. This CDR3 is 13 amino acids long. In germline, CDR1 is SQVTM, CDR2 ANQGSEA. The CDR3 is CSANQGYYTEAFF. CDR3 nucleotides: TGCAGCGCCAATCAGGGTTATTACACTGAAGCTTTCTTT.

V and J are TRBV7-7 and TRBJ2-2, with D uncertain. The CDR3 runs to 16 residues. Deletions cut 1 base from V and 4 bases from J, with 13 bases between. Germline-derived CDR1 and CDR2 are SSHAT and FNYEAQ (reference sequence). DNA for the CDR3: TGTGCCAGCAGCTTAGAGGGCCATCTTAGCACCGGGGAGCTGTTTTTT. Residues: CASSLEGHLSTGELFF.

This clonotype has a handful of counts. The chain combines TRBV5-1 with TRBJ1-5; 7 bases map to TRBD1. This CDR3 has 14 residues. From germline, CDR1 is SGHRS and CDR2 YFSETQ. With 0 bases clipped from V and 6 bases from J, the junction kept 3 bases outside the gene matches. The CDR3 loop is CASSLVDRAQPQHF. The CDR3, as DNA: TGCGCCAGCAGCTTGGTCGACAGGGCTCAGCCCCAGCATTTT.

This clonotype was observed a few times. The chain is built from TRBV18 and TRBJ2-7, with 9 bases identical to TRBD1. The V and J ends lost 3 bases and 4 bases, in that order; junction bases with no gene match: 7. The CDR3 has 15 amino acids. Looked up from germline, CDR1 is KGHSH and CDR2 is LQKENI. The CDR3: CASSPATGGAYEQYF. In nucleotides, the CDR3 is TGTGCCAGCTCACCCGCGACAGGGGGAGCGTACGAGCAGTACTTC.

This clonotype was picked up many times. This chain connects TRBV5-1 to TRBJ2-7; TRBD2 is a possible D gene (5 bases). The CDR3 covers 13 residues. Germline CDR1 SGHRS, CDR2 YFSETQ. V was shortened by 6 bases and J by 6 bases, with 16 bases between the two germline ends. For the CDR3, the DNA is TGCGCCAGCACCCCCAACTCGGGGTTCGAGCAGTACTTC. The encoded protein is CASTPNSGFEQYF.

V is TRBV7-9 and J is TRBJ2-1; weak D call: TRBD1 (6 bases). V lost 3 bases, J lost 10 bases, and 13 bases lay in between. Germline V lookup: CDR1 SEHNR, CDR2 FQNEAQ (reference sequence). There are 13 residues in the CDR3. CDR3 protein: CASSFIWGREQFF. The CDR3 DNA follows: TGTGCCAGCAGCTTTATCTGGGGGCGGGAGCAGTTCTTC.

This clonotype was detected a few times. The V and J genes are TRBV5-1 and TRBJ1-6; D is ambiguous. The CDR3 is 14 amino acids. Per the germline V gene, CDR1 is SGHRS and CDR2 is YFSETQ. Trimming pared 1 base from V and 10 bases from J, leaving 12 bases between. The CDR3 here is CASSLWYKSSPLHF. In nucleotides, the CDR3 is TGCGCCAGCAGCTTGTGGTACAAAAGCTCACCCCTCCACTTT. Full variable domain (outside the CDR3, taken from reference TRBV5-1 and TRBJ1-6): KAGVTQTPRYLIKTRGQQVTLSCSPISGHRSVSWYQQTPGQGLQFLFEYFSETQRNKGNFPGRFSGRQFSNSRSEMNVSTLELGDSALYLCASSLWYKSSPLHFGNGTRLTVT.

The DNA of the CDR3 is TGTGCCAGCACTCCAGGGGCGCCGGATCCCACTGAAGCTTTCTTT. It encodes CASTPGAPDPTEAFF. This chain uses TRBV6-1 with TRBJ1-1; D is perhaps TRBD1 (6 bases). The CDR3 covers 15 residues. Looked up from germline, CDR1 is MNHNS and CDR2 is SASEGT. V gave up 7 bases and J gave up 4 bases, with 19 bases separating them.